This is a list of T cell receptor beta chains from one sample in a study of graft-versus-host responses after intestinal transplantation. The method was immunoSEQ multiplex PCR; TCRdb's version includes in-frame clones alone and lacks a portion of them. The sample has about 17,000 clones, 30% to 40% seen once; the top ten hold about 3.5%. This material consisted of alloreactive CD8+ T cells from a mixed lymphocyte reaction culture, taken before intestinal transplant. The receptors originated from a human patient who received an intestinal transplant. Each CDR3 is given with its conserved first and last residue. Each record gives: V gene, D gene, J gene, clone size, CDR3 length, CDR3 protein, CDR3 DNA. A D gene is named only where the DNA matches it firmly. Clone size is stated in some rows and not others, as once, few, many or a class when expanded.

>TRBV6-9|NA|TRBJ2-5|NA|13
CASSYGGAGEQYF
TGTGCCAGCAGTTACGGAGGGGCTGGGGAGCAGTACTTC
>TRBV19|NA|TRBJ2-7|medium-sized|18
CASSIVRWLRDLSYEQYF
TGTGCCAGTAGTATAGTTCGGTGGTTGAGGGACCTCTCCTACGAGCAGTACTTC
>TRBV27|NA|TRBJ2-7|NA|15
CASSSDSRLRYEQYF
TGTGCCAGCAGTTCAGACAGCCGCTTGAGGTACGAGCAGTACTTC
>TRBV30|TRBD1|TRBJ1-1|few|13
CAWRSGGNTEAFF
TGTGCCTGGAGATCAGGGGGGAACACTGAAGCTTTCTTT
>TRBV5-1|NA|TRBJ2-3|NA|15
CASSAGLTSTDTQYF
TGCGCCAGCAGCGCCGGACTAACTAGCACAGATACGCAGTATTTT
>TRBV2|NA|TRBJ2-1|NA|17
CASSPSHGRSSYNEQFF
TGTGCCAGCAGTCCTAGCCATGGGAGAAGCTCCTACAATGAGCAGTTCTTC
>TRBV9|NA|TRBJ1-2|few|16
CASSVDDGVMFYGYTF
TGTGCCAGCAGCGTAGATGATGGGGTGATGTTCTATGGCTACACCTTC
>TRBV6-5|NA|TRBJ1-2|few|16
CASSYSSWGAEYGYTF
TGTGCCAGCAGTTACTCGTCTTGGGGGGCAGAGTATGGCTACACCTTC
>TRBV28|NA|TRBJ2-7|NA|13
CASSFGVYYEQYF
TGTGCCAGCAGTTTCGGAGTCTACTACGAGCAGTACTTC
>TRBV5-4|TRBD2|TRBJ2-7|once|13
CASSLWTSDEQYF
TGTGCCAGCAGCTTGTGGACTAGCGACGAGCAGTACTTC
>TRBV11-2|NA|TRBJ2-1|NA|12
CASSLASRLRVF
TGTGCCAGCAGCTTAGCCTCGCGCCTGAGGGTCTTC
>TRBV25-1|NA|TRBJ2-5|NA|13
CASSEGGRETQYF
TGTGCCAGCAGTGAGGGGGGCAGAGAGACCCAGTACTTC
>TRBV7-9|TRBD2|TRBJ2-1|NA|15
CASSSGLAGYNEQFF
TGTGCCAGCAGCTCTGGACTAGCGGGATACAATGAGCAGTTCTTC
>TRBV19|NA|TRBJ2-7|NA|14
CASSIRTFPYEQYF
TGTGCCAGTAGTATCCGGACATTTCCCTACGAGCAGTACTTC
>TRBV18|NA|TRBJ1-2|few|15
CASSRLRVTGYGYTF
TGTGCCAGCTCACGACTGAGGGTGACTGGCTATGGCTACACCTTC
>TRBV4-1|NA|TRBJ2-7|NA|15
CASSQVSGVGYEQYF
TGCGCCAGCAGCCAAGTTTCCGGGGTCGGATACGAGCAGTACTTC
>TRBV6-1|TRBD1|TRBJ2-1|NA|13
CASSGTGYNEQFF
TGTGCCAGCAGTGGGACAGGGTACAATGAGCAGTTCTTC
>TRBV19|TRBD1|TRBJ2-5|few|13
CATYDRAQETQYF
TGTGCCACATACGACAGGGCGCAAGAGACCCAGTACTTC
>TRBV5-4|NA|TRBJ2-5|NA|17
CASSLGPEDGAGETQYF
TGTGCCAGCAGCTTGGGGCCCGAGGATGGGGCAGGGGAGACCCAGTACTTC
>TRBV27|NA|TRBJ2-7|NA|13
CASSSAGSYEQYF
TGTGCCAGCAGCTCCGCCGGGTCCTACGAGCAGTACTTC
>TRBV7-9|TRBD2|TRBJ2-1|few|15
CASSLAASSYNEQFF
TGTGCCAGCAGCCTAGCGGCAAGCTCCTACAATGAGCAGTTCTTC
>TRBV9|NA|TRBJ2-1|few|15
CASSVEGGWFDEQFF
TGTGCCAGCAGCGTAGAAGGAGGGTGGTTCGATGAGCAGTTCTTC
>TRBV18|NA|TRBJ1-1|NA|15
CASSPRRRPNTEAFF
TGTGCCAGCTCACCCCGGCGGCGGCCGAACACTGAAGCTTTCTTT
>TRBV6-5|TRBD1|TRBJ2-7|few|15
CASSPGTGSSYEQYF
TGTGCCAGCAGCCCGGGGACAGGGAGCTCCTACGAGCAGTACTTC
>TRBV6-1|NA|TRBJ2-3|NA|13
CASRSFVSDTQYF
TGTGCCAGCAGGTCCTTCGTTTCAGATACGCAGTATTTT